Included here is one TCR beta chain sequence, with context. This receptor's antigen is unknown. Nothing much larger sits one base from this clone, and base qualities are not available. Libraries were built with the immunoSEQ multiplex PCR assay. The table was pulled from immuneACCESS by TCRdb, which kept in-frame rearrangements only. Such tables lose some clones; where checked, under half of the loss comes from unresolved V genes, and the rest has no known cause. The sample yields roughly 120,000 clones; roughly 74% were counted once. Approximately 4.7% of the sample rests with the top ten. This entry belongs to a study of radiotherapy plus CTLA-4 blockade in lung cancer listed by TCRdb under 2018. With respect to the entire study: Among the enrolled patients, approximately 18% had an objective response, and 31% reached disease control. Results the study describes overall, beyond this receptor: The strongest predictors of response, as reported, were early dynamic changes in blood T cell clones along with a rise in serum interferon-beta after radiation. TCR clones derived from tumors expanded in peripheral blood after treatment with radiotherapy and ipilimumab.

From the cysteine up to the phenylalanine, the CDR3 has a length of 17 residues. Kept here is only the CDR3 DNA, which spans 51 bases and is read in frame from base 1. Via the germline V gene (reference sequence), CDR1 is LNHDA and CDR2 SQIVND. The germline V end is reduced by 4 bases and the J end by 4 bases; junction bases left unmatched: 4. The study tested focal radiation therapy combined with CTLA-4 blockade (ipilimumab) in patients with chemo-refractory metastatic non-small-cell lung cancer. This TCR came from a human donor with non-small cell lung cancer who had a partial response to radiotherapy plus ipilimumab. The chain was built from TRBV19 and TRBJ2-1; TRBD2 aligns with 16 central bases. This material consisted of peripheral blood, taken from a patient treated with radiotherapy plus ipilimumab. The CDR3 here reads CASSTGLAGGPYNEQFF. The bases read TGTGCCAGTAGTACGGGACTAGCGGGAGGGCCTTACAATGAGCAGTTCTTC.